This TCR beta chain was observed in a study of shared clonotypes between healthy human individuals. Worth noting for this clone: The target antigen is unknown.

Points from the study as a whole: Among non-shared clonotypes, generation probabilities were lower than among those shared by all four donors. Rarefaction analysis demonstrated incomplete sorted-subset sequencing notwithstanding large depth. Blood was the only sampled material, and tissue repertoires likely differ.

The ends were cut back, 5 bases at V and 1 base at J, with 17 bases in the middle. The CDR3 has 16 amino acids. The germline CDR1 and CDR2 sequences are SEHNR and FQNEAQ (reference sequence). Generated by immunoSEQ multiplex PCR, the TCRdb table keeps only in-frame clones and is missing some. The sample holds about 990,000 clones, around three quarters seen once. The chain carries TRBV7-9 and TRBJ1-1, with no clear D. The sequence was obtained from a man between 18 and 29 years old in good health. Some clones in this sample may be carry-over from other donors' samples. Sequencing was done on a sample of memory CD4+ T cells from PBMCs. The subset: CD45RA-negative fraction. In DNA form, the CDR3 reads TGTGCCAGCAGCCTGTGGGCGGATCGGCCGAACACTGAAGCTTTCTTT. Protein: CASSLWADRPNTEAFF.